This T cell receptor (beta chain) is from a study of blood T cells in healthy people across ages. At least 6 micrograms of total RNA were extracted per sample. CDR3 length equals 11 residues. Germline CDR1 and CDR2: SGHRS and YFSETQ. Alongside a J-beta primer mix, a sample-barcoded 5' primer served in a second PCR lasting 7 to 11 cycles. TCRdb itself ran the 5' RACE reads through MiXCR, one entry per CDR3 protein. The data hold fewer than 800,000 distinct CDR3 sequences, with approximately 25% observed a single time. The same data also went into a second study, on T cells of mothers and their children.

This TCR derives from a boy aged 5-17 years in good health. Sequenced material: blood. The V call is TRBV5-1, the J call TRBJ2-5; the D gene is possibly TRBD1 (6 bases). The tail of the sequence fits TRBJ2-1 better, so the J call may be wrong. CDR3 region: CASTEGDEQFF. The DNA for the CDR3 is TGCGCCAGCACTGAGGGGGATGAGCAGTTCTTC.